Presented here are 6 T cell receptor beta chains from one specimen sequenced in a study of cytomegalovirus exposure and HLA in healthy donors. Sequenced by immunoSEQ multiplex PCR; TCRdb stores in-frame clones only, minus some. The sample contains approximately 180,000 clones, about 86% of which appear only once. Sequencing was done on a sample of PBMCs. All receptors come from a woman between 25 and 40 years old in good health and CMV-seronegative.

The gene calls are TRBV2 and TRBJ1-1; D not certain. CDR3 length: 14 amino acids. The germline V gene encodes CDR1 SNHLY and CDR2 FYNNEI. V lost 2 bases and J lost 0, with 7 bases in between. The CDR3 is CASSEYPVNTEAFF. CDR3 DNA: TGTGCCAGCAGTGAATACCCAGTGAACACTGAAGCTTTCTTT.

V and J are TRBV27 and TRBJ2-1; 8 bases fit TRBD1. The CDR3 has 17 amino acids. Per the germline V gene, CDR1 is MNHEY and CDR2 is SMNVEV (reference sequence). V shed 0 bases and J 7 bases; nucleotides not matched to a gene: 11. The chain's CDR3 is CASSLSIFGTGANEQFF. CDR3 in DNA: TGTGCCAGCAGTTTATCGATTTTCGGGACAGGCGCGAATGAGCAGTTCTTC.

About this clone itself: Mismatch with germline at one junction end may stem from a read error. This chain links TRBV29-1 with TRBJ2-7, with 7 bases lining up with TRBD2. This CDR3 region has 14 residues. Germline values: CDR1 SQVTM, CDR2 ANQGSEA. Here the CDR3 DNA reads TGCAGCGTTCGTCCAGCGGGGATCTCCTCCGAGCAGTACTTC. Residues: CSVRPAGISSEQYF.

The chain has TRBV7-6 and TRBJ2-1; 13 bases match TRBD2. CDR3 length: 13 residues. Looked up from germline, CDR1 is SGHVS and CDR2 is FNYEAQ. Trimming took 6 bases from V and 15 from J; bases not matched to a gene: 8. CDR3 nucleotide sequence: TGTGCCAGCAGTCCGACTAGCGGGGGGAGACGGTTCTTC. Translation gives CASSPTSGGRRFF.

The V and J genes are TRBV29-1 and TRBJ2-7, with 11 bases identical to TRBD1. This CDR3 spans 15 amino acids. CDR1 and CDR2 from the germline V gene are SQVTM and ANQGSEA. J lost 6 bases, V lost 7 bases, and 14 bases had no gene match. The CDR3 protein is CSALGTGTGGLEQYF. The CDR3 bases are TGCAGCGCCCTAGGCACCGGGACAGGGGGGCTCGAGCAGTACTTC.

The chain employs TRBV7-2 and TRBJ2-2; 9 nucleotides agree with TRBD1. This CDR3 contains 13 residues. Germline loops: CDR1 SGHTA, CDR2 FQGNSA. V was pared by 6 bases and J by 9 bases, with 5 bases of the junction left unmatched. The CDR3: CASRRTGGRELFF. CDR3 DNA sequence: TGTGCCAGCAGACGTACAGGGGGCCGGGAGCTGTTTTTT.